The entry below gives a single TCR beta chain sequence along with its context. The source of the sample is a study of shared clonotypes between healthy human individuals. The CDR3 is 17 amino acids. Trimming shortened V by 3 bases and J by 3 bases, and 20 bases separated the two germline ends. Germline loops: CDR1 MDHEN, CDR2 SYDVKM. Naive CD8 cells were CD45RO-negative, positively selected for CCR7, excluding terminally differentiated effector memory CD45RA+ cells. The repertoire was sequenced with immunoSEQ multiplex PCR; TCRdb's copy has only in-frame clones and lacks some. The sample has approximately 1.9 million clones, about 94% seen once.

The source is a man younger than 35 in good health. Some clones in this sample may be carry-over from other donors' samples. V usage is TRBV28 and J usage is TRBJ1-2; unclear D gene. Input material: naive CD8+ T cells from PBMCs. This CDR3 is CASSFADARFAYYGYTF. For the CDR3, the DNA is TGTGCCAGCAGTTTTGCCGACGCCCGGTTCGCTTACTATGGCTACACCTTC.